This T cell receptor (beta chain) was identified in a study of molecular identifiers for immune sequencing clone quantification. Trimming removed 1 base at V and 2 bases at J, with 8 bases between. The germline CDR1 and CDR2 sequences are SEHNR and FQNEAQ (reference sequence). The CDR3 contains 14 residues. A single record per CDR3 protein comes from TCRdb applying MiXCR to the PCR reads. The sample holds 53,000 or so distinct CDR3 sequences, about a third seen once. This clonotype was observed many times. The sequence was obtained from a human donor in good health. Some libraries in this study had Jurkat cell RNA spiked in. The genes are TRBV7-9 and TRBJ1-1, with unresolved D. Sequencing was carried out using naive CD8+ T cells from blood, with Jurkat cell RNA spiked in. The subset denotes: FACS-sorted CD8+CD4-CCR7+CD45RA+ naive T cells. The CDR3 spells CASSLVLPNTEAFF. DNA of the CDR3: TGTGCCAGCAGCTTAGTTCTTCCCAACACTGAAGCTTTCTTT.